The 12 T cell receptor beta chains listed next were all sequenced from one sample in a study of blood T cell repertoires in COVID-19. TCRdb keeps only in-frame clones here, not all; method: immunoSEQ multiplex PCR. The data hold roughly 250,000 clones, with 84% observed a single time. Sequenced sample: peripheral blood. The receptors were sampled from a person between 65 and 79 years old with COVID-19, enrolled during active disease.

This clone was detected once. The CDR3 sequence is CASSVAEFEEQFF. CDR3 coding DNA: TGTGCCAGCAGCGTAGCGGAGTTCGAAGAGCAGTTCTTC. V and J are TRBV9 and TRBJ2-1; D remains ambiguous. Trimming removed 0 bases at V and 10 bases at J, with 11 bases between. CDR1 and CDR2 (germline): SGDLS, YYNGEE. The CDR3 contains 13 residues. Variable domain in full (rest from reference TRBV9 and TRBJ2-1): DSGVTQTPKHLITATGQRVTLRCSPRSGDLSVYWYQQSLDQGLQFLIQYYNGEERAKGNILERFSAQQFPDLHSELNLSSLELGDSALYFCASSVAEFEEQFFGPGTRLTVL.

This chain connects TRBV6-6 to TRBJ2-2, with 7 bases identical to TRBD1. The CDR3 spans 13 residues. The junction had 6 bases not matched to a gene; V was cut back by 6 bases and J by 8 bases. The germline gives CDR1 MNHNY, CDR2 SVGAGI (reference sequence). The CDR3 sequence is CASSRGLTGELFF. Written as DNA, the CDR3 is TGTGCCAGCAGCAGGGGGTTGACTGGGGAGCTGTTTTTT.

V usage is TRBV7-9 and J usage is TRBJ1-1; possibly TRBD1 for D (5 bases). Germline-derived CDR1 and CDR2 are SEHNR and FQNEAQ (reference sequence). V was pared by 1 base and J by 11 bases, with 11 bases between. The length of the CDR3 is 12 residues. The CDR3 DNA reads as TGTGCCAGCAGCTTAGTGGACATGACGGCTTTCTTT. It yields the protein CASSLVDMTAFF.

This clone occurred a few times. This chain connects TRBV7-2 to TRBJ1-4; D is unresolved. This CDR3 has 13 residues. Germline V gene sequence: CDR1 SGHTA, CDR2 FQGNSA. Trimming cost V 3 bases and J 4 bases, with 6 bases left between them. The CDR3 nucleotides read TGTGCCAGCAGCTTCGGCGGTAATGAAAAACTGTTTTTT. Residues: CASSFGGNEKLFF. Full variable domain (outside the CDR3, taken from reference TRBV7-2 and TRBJ1-4): GAGVSQSPSNKVTEKGKDVELRCDPISGHTALYWYRQSLGQGLEFLIYFQGNSAPDKSGLPSDRFSAERTGGSVSTLTIQRTQQEDSAVYLCASSFGGNEKLFFGSGTQLSVL.

The V gene is TRBV5-5, the J gene TRBJ1-1; D ambiguous. This CDR3 has 13 amino acids. V lost 4 bases and J lost 4, with 11 bases in between. Per germline, CDR1 SGHKS and CDR2 YYEKEE (reference sequence). In DNA form, the CDR3 reads TGTGCCAGCAGCGTGGACCAGGTCACTGAAGCTTTCTTT. Translating gives CASSVDQVTEAFF.

V is TRBV7-9 and J is TRBJ2-3, with 7 positions matching TRBD2. CDR3 length equals 15 residues. Germline CDR1 SEHNR, CDR2 FQNEAQ (reference sequence). V lost 5 bases, J lost 1 base, and 6 bases stayed unmatched. CDR3 protein: CASSLGGGGTDTQYF. As DNA, the CDR3 is TGTGCCAGCAGCCTGGGCGGGGGAGGCACAGATACGCAGTATTTT. Looking up the rest from reference TRBV7-9 and TRBJ2-3 gives the full variable domain: DTGVSQNPRHKITKRGQNVTFRCDPISEHNRLYWYRQTLGQGPEFLTYFQNEAQLEKSRLLSDRFSAERPKGSFSTLEIQRTEQGDSAMYLCASSLGGGGTDTQYFGPGTRLTVL.

The CDR3 region is CASSYDSGYNTEAFF. In DNA, the CDR3 is TGTGCCAGCAGTTATGACAGCGGGTATAACACTGAAGCTTTCTTT. V gene TRBV6-2 or TRBV6-3 combines with J gene TRBJ1-1, with D tentatively TRBD1 (5 bases). V lost 3 bases and J 2 bases, leaving 13 bases between the germline ends. This CDR3 region has 15 residues. Germline V CDR1 and CDR2: MNHEY, SVGEGT.

This clone was observed a handful of times. The chain combines TRBV24-1 with TRBJ2-1, with 14 bases lining up with TRBD2. J gave up 8 bases and V 5 bases, and 10 bases lay outside the gene matches. This CDR3 has 17 residues. CDR1 and CDR2 from the germline V gene are KGHDR and SFDVKD. The CDR3 DNA reads TGTGCCACCAGTGGCCCGGGACTAGCGGGAGTAACGGATGAGCAGTTCTTC. Residues: CATSGPGLAGVTDEQFF.

The V call is TRBV27, the J call TRBJ1-4, with a possible D match to TRBD1 (6 bases). V was trimmed by 5 bases and J by 2 bases, leaving 9 bases between them. CDR1 is MNHEY, CDR2 SMNVEV, per germline (reference sequence). CDR3 length: 14 amino acids. CDR3 sequence reads: CASSPRGTNEKLFF. Written as DNA, the CDR3 is TGTGCCAGCAGTCCTAGGGGGACTAATGAAAAACTGTTTTTT.

This sequence joins TRBV28 and TRBJ2-7; 7 nucleotides align to TRBD2. Germline V gene lookup returns CDR1 MDHEN and CDR2 SYDVKM. Trimming cost V 2 bases and J 6 bases; bases outside gene matches: 10. This CDR3 has 15 amino acids. In nucleotides, the CDR3 is TGTGCCAGCAGTTTAGGTGCCGGGGGGTGGTCCGAGCAGTACTTC. Protein sequence: CASSLGAGGWSEQYF.

This clone was counted a single time. The chain carries TRBV5-1 and TRBJ2-4; D not resolved. V was clipped by 4 bases and J by 5 bases, with 10 bases between them. The CDR3 covers 13 residues. From germline, CDR1 is SGHRS and CDR2 YFSETQ. The CDR3 DNA reads TGCGCCAGCAGCCCAGGCTATGAAAACATTCAGTACTTC. Protein: CASSPGYENIQYF. The full variable domain, in which reference TRBV5-1 and TRBJ2-4 provide the parts outside the CDR3, is KAGVTQTPRYLIKTRGQQVTLSCSPISGHRSVSWYQQTPGQGLQFLFEYFSETQRNKGNFPGRFSGRQFSNSRSEMNVSTLELGDSALYLCASSPGYENIQYFGAGTRLSVL.

This chain connects TRBV19 to TRBJ1-2; a weak D match, TRBD1 (5 bases). Germline V lookup: CDR1 LNHDA, CDR2 SQIVND (reference sequence). Deletions cut 7 bases from V and 0 bases from J, with 9 bases between. CDR3 size: 13 residues. In DNA, the CDR3 is TGTGCCAGTACCGGGGGAGCTAACTATGGCTACACCTTC. Translating it yields CASTGGANYGYTF. The full variable domain, rest sourced from reference TRBV19 and TRBJ1-2, is DGGITQSPKYLFRKEGQNVTLSCEQNLNHDAMYWYRQDPGQGLRLIYYSQIVNDFQKGDIAEGYSVSREKKESFPLTVTSAQKNPTAFYLCASTGGANYGYTFGSGTRLTVV.